This T cell receptor (beta chain) was recovered during a study of blood T cell repertoires in COVID-19. Generated by immunoSEQ multiplex PCR, the TCRdb table keeps only in-frame clones and is missing some. The data contain about 210,000 clones, roughly 80% of them seen just once; the ten biggest clones take up 5.2%. The CDR3 spans 13 residues. Germline values: CDR1 MDHEN, CDR2 SYDVKM. J was trimmed by 4 bases and V by 6 bases; bases with no gene match: 5. The sample taken for sequencing was peripheral blood. This TCR was recovered from a woman aged 70-85 years with COVID-19, enrolled during active disease. J is TRBJ1-1 and V is TRBV28; 7 bases are shared with TRBD1. The CDR3 here is CASRPRGITEAFF. CDR3 bases: TGTGCCAGCAGGCCCAGGGGGATCACTGAAGCTTTCTTT. The variable domain in full, completed from reference TRBV28 and TRBJ1-1, reads DVKVTQSSRYLVKRTGEKVFLECVQDMDHENMFWYRQDPGLGLRLIYFSYDVKMKEKGDIPEGYSVSREKKERFSLILESASTNQTSMYLCASRPRGITEAFFGQGTRLTVV.